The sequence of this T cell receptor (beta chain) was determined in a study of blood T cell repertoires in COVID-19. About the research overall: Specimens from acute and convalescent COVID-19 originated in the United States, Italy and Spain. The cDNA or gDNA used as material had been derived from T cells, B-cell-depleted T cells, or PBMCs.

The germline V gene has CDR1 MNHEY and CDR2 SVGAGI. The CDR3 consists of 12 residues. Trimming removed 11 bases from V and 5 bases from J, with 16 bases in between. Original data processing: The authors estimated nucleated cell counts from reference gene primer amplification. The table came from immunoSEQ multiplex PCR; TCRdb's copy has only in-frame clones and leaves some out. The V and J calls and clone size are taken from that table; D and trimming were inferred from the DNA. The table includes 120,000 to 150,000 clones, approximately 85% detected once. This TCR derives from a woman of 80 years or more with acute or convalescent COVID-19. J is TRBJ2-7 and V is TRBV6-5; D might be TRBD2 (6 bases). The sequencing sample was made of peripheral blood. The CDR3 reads CAGGTGDHEQYF. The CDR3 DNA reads TGTGCCGGAGGTACGGGGGACCACGAGCAGTACTTC.